The T cell receptor beta chain under discussion was sequenced for a study of cytomegalovirus exposure and HLA in healthy donors. The study's findings and limits: In a later analysis, the majority of CMV-associated beta chains seemingly showed HLA restriction. The study reported that TCR beta sequences accurately predicted HLA-A and HLA-B alleles in most subjects.

Turning to this clone: Antigen: not known.

It was with 60 Vbeta and 13 Jbeta primers that the PCR ran. Using immunoSEQ multiplex PCR, the repertoire was profiled, and TCRdb retains in-frame clones only, with some absent. The sample consists of roughly 160,000 clones, 85% of them appearing once. Germline assignment: CDR1 SGHRS and CDR2 YFSETQ. Deletions cut 2 bases from V and 0 bases from J, with 12 bases between. This CDR3 region has 16 residues. The chain is built from TRBV5-1 and TRBJ1-3, with D hard to call. The sequence was collected from a boy between 2 and 15 years old in good health and CMV-seronegative. The specimen was PBMCs. For the CDR3, the DNA is TGCGCCAGCAGCTTAGCCGAGGCCGGCTCTGGAAACACCATATATTTT. Translation: CASSLAEAGSGNTIYF.